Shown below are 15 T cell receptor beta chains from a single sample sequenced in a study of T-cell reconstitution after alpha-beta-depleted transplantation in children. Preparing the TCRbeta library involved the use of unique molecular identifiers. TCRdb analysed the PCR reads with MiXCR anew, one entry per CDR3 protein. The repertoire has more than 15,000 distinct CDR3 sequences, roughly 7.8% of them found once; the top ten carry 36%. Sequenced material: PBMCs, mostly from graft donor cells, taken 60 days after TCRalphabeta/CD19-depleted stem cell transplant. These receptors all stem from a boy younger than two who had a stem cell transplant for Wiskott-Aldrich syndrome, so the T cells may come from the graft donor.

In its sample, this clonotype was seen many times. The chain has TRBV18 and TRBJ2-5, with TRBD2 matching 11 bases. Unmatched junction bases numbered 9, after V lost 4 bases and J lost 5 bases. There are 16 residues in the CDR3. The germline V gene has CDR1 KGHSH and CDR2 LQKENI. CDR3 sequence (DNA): TGTGCCAGCTCACACCAGACTAGCGGGATAAATGAGACCCAGTACTTC. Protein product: CASSHQTSGINETQYF.

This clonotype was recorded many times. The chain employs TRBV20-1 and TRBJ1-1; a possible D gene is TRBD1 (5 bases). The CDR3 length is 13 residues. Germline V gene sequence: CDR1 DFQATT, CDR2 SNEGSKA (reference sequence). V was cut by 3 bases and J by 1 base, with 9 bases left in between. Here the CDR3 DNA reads TGCAGTGCTAGGGGGGGACGGAACACTGAAGCTTTCTTT. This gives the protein CSARGGRNTEAFF.

The CDR3 nucleotides are TGTGCCAGCACCGGTGGGGGGGGCCAAGAGACCCAGTACTTC. It translates to CASTGGGGQETQYF. The rearrangement joins TRBV7-9 to TRBJ2-5; TRBD2 matches 7 bases. The CDR3 loop spans 14 amino acids. Germline V gene data show CDR1 as SEHNR and CDR2 as FQNEAQ (reference sequence). The V and J ends lost 7 bases and 1 base, in that order; junction bases with no gene match: 6.

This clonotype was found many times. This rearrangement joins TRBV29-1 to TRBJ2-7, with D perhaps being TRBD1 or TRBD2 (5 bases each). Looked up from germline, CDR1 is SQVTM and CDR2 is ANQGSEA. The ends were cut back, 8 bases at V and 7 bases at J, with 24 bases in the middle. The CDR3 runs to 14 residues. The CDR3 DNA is TGCAGCTTCATCGGACTTCCCGTGAGGGGAGAGCAGTACTTC. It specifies CSFIGLPVRGEQYF.

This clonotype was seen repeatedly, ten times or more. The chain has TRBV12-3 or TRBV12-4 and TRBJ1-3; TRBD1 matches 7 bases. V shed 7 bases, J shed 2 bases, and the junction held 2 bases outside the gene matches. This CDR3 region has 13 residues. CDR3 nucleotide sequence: TGTGCCAGCAAGCAGGGGGCTGGAAACACCATATATTTT. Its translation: CASKQGAGNTIYF.

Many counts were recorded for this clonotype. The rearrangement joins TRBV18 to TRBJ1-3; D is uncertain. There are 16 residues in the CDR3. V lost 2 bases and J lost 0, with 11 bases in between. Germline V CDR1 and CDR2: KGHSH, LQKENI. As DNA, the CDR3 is TGTGCCAGCTCACCAAGTCCTGGATTCTCTGGAAACACCATATATTTT. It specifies CASSPSPGFSGNTIYF.

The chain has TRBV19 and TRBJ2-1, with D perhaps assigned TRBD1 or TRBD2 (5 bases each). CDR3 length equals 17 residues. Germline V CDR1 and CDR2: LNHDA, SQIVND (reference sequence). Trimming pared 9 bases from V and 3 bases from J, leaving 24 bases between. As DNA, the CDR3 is TGTGCCAGCGGCCCAGGGAGCCGGAGCTCAAACTACAATGAGCAGTTCTTC. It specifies CASGPGSRSSNYNEQFF.

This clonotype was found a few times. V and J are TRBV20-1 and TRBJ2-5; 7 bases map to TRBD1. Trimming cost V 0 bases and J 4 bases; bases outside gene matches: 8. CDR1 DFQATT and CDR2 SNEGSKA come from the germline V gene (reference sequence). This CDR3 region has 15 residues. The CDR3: CSARDFRTGGETQYF. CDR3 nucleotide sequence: TGCAGTGCTAGAGATTTTCGGACAGGAGGAGAGACCCAGTACTTC.

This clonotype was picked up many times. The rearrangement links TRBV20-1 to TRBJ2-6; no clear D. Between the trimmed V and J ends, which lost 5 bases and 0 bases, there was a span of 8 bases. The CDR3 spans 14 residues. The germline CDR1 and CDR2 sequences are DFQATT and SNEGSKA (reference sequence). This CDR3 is CSASVSSGANVLTF. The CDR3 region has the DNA TGCAGTGCTTCCGTTTCCTCTGGGGCCAACGTCCTGACTTTC.

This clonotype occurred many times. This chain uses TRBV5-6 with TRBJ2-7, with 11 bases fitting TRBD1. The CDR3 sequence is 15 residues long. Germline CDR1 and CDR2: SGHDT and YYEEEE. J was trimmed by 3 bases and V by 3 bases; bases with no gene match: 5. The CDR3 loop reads CASSWGTGGIYEQYF. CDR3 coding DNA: TGTGCCAGCAGCTGGGGGACAGGGGGGATCTACGAGCAGTACTTC.

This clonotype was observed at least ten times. CDR3 protein: CASSLEGALYEQYF. CDR3 coding DNA: TGTGCCAGCAGCTTGGAAGGGGCGCTATACGAGCAGTACTTC. The chain is built from TRBV5-4 and TRBJ2-7; D is possibly TRBD1 (5 bases). The germline CDR1 and CDR2 sequences are SGHNT and YYREEE (reference sequence). V shed 0 bases and J shed 4 bases, with 11 bases lying between them. The CDR3 totals 14 residues.

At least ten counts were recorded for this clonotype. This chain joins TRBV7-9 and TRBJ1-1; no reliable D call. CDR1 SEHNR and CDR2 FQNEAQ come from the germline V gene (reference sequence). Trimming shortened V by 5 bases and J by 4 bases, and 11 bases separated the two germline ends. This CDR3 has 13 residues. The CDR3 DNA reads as TGTGCCAGCAGCGCTTCGGGAGTCACTGAAGCTTTCTTT. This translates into CASSASGVTEAFF.

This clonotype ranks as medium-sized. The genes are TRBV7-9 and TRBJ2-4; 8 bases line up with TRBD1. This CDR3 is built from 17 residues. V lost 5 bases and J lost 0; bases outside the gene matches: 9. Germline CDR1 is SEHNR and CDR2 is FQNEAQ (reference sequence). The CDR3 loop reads CASSLGTGDLAKNIQYF. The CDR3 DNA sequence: TGTGCCAGCAGCCTCGGGACAGGCGACTTAGCCAAAAACATTCAGTACTTC.

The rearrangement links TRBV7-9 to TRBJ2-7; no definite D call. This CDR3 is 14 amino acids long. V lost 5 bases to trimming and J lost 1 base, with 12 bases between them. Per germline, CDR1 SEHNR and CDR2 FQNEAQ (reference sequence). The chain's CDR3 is CASSPPASSYEQYF. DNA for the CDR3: TGTGCCAGCAGCCCCCCGGCCTCATCCTACGAGCAGTACTTC.

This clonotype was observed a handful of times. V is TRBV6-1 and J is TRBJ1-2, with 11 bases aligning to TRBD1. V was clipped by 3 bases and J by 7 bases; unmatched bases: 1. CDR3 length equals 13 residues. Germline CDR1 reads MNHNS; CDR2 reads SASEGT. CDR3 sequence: CASSEGQGVGYTF. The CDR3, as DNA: TGTGCCAGCAGTGAGGGACAGGGGGTTGGCTACACCTTC.